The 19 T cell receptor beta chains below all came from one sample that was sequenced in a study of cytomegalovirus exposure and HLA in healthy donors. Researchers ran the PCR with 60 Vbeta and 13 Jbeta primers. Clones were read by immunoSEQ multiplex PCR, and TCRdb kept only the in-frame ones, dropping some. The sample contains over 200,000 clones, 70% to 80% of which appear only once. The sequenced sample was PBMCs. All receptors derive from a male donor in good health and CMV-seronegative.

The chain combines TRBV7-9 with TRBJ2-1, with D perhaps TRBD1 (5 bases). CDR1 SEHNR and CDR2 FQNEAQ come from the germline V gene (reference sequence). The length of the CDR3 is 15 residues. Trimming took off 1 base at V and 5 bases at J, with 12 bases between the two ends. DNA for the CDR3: TGTGCCAGCAGCTTAGAAAGGGGCATGAACAATGAGCAGTTCTTC. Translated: CASSLERGMNNEQFF.

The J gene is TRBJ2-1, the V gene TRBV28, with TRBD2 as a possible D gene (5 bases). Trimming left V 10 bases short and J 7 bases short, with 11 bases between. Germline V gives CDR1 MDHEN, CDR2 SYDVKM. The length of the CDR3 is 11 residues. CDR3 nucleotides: TGTGCCATCTTAACTAGTAATGAGCAGTTCTTC. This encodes CAILTSNEQFF.

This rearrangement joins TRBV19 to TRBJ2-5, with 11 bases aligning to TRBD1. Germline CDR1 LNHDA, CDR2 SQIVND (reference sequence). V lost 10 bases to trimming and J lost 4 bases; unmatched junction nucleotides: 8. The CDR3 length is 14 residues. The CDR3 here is CATMDRGLGETQYF. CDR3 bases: TGTGCCACCATGGACAGGGGGCTAGGAGAGACCCAGTACTTC.

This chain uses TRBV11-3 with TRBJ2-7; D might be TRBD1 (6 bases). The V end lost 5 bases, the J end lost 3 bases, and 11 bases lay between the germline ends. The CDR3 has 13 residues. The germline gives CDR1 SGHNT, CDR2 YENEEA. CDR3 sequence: CASSTGHFYEQYF. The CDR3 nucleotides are TGTGCCAGCAGCACGGGACACTTCTACGAGCAGTACTTC.

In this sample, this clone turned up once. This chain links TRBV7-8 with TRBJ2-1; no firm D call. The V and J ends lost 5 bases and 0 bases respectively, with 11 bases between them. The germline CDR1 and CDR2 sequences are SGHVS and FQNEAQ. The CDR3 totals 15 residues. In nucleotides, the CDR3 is TGTGCCAGCAGCCCGCACTATAGCTCCTACAATGAGCAGTTCTTC. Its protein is CASSPHYSSYNEQFF.

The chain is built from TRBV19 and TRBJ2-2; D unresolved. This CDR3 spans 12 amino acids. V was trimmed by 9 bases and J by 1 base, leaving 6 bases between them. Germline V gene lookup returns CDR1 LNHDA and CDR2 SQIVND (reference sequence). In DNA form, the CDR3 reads TGTGCCAGCAACTGGAACACCGGGGAGCTGTTTTTT. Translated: CASNWNTGELFF.

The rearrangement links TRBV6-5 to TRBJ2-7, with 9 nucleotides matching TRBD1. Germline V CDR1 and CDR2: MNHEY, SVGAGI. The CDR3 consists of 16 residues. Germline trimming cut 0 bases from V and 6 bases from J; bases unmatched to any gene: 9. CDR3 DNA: TGTGCCAGCAGTTACTCGGCCGGGACAGGGAGGGGCGAGCAGTACTTC. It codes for CASSYSAGTGRGEQYF.

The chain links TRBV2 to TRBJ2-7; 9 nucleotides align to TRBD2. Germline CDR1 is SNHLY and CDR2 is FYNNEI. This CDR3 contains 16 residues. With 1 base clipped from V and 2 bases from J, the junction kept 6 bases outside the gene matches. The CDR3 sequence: CASSEGRLADAYEQYF. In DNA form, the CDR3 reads TGTGCCAGCAGTGAAGGCCGACTAGCGGACGCCTACGAGCAGTACTTC. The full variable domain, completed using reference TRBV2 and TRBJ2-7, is EPEVTQTPSHQVTQMGQEVILRCVPISNHLYFYWYRQILGQKVEFLVSFYNNEISEKSEIFDDQFSVERPDGSNFTLKIRSTKLEDSAMYFCASSEGRLADAYEQYFGPGTRLTVT.

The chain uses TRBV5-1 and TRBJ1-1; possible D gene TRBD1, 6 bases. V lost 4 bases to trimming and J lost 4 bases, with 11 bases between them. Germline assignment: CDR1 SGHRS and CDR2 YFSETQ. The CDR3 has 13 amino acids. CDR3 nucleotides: TGCGCCAGCAGCCCCGGACAGATCACTGAAGCTTTCTTT. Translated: CASSPGQITEAFF.

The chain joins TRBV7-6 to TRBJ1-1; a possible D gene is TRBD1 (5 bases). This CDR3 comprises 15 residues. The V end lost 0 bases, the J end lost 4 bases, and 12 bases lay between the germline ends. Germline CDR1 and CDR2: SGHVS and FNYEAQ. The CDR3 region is CASSLARGVGTEAFF. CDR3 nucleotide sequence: TGTGCCAGCAGCTTAGCTCGGGGGGTTGGCACTGAAGCTTTCTTT.

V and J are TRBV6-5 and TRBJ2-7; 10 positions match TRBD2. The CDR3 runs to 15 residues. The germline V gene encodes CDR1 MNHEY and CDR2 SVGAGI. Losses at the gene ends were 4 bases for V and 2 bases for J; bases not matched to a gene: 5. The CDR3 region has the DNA TGTGCCAGCAGTTCTGCTAGCGGGGGAACCTACGAGCAGTACTTC. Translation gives CASSSASGGTYEQYF.

For the CDR3, the DNA is TGTGCCAGCCGACAGAACTATGGCTACACCTTC. Protein sequence: CASRQNYGYTF. This chain joins TRBV21-1 and TRBJ1-2; no DNA check was done on the table's D call, TRBD1. TRBV21-1 is a known pseudogene. The CDR3 spans 11 residues.

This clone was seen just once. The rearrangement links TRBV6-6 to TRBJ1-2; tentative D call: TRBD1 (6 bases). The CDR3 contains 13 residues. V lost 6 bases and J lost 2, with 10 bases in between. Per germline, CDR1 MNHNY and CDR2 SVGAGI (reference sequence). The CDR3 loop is CASRDSFNYGYTF. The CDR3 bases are TGTGCCAGCAGGGACAGTTTCAACTATGGCTACACCTTC.

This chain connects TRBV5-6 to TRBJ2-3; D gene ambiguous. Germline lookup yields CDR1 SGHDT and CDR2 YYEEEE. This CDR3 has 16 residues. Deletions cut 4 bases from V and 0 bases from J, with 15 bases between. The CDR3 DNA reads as TGTGCCAGCAGCCTCAGGCCCGCAGGTAGCACAGATACGCAGTATTTT. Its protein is CASSLRPAGSTDTQYF.

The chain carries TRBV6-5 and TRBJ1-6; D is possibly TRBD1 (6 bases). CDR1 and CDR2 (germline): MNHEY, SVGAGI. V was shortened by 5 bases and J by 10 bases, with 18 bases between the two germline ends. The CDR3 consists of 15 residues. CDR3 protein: CASSPPAGENSPLHF. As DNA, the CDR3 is TGTGCCAGCAGTCCCCCGGCAGGGGAAAACTCACCCCTCCACTTT.

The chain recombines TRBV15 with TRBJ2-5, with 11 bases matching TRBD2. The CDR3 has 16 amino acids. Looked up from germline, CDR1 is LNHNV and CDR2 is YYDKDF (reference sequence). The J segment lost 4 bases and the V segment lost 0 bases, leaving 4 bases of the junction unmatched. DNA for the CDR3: TGTGCCACCAGCAGAGATAGGCTAGCGGGAGGAGAGACCCAGTACTTC. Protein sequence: CATSRDRLAGGETQYF.

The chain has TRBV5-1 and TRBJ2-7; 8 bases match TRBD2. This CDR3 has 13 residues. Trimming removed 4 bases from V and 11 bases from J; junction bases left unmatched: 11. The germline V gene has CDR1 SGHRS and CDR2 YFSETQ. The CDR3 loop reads CASSTAGATREYF. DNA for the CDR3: TGCGCCAGCAGCACAGCGGGAGCCACCAGGGAGTACTTC.

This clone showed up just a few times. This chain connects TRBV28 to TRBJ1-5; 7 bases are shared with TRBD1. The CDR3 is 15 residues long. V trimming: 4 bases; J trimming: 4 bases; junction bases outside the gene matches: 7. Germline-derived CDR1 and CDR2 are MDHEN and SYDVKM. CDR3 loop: CASSSSDRWNQPQHF. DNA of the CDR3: TGTGCCAGCAGTTCGTCGGACAGGTGGAATCAGCCCCAGCATTTT.

Here the CDR3 DNA reads TGTGCCAGCAGTGAGGGGCACGGGGGGTACGAGCAGTACTTC. Translating gives CASSEGHGGYEQYF. The gene calls are TRBV27 and TRBJ2-7, with 7 bases lining up with TRBD2. V lost 5 bases, J lost 4 bases, and 8 bases stayed unmatched. The germline V gene has CDR1 MNHEY and CDR2 SMNVEV (reference sequence). This CDR3 has 14 amino acids.